This T cell receptor beta chain came from a study of cytomegalovirus exposure and HLA in healthy donors. TCRdb's table, derived via immunoSEQ multiplex PCR, lists solely in-frame clones and lacks some. Altogether approximately 97,000 clones are present, approximately 94% being singletons, with the ten largest covering approximately 1.1%. In germline, CDR1 is LGHNT, CDR2 FRNRAP. This CDR3 contains 15 residues. V trimming: 5 bases; J trimming: 0 bases; junction bases outside the gene matches: 2. The sequencing sample was made of PBMCs. The V call is TRBV12-5, the J call TRBJ2-1; 9 nucleotides agree with TRBD2. This receptor was identified in a woman aged 30 to 39 in good health and CMV-seropositive. This CDR3 is CASGLSGGSYNEQFF. The CDR3 DNA follows: TGTGCTAGTGGTCTTAGCGGGGGCTCCTACAATGAGCAGTTCTTC.